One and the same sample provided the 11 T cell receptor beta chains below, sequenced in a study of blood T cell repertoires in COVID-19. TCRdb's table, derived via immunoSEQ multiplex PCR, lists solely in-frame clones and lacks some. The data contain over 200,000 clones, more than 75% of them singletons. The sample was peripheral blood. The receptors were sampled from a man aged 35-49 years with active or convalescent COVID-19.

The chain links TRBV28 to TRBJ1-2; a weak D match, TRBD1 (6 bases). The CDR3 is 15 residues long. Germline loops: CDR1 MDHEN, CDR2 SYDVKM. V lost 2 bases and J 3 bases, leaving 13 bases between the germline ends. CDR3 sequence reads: CASSLDGRGDYGYTF. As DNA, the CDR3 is TGTGCCAGCAGTTTAGATGGCAGGGGTGACTATGGCTACACCTTC.

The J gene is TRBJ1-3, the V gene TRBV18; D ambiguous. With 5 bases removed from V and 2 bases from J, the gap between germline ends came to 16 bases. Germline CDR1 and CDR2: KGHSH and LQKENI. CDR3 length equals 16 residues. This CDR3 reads CASSSQRAGAGNTIYF. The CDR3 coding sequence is TGTGCCAGCTCATCACAACGGGCCGGGGCTGGAAACACCATATATTTT.

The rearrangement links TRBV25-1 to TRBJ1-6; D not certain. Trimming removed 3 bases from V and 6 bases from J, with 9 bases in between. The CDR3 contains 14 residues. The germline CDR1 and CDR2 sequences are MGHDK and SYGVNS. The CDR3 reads CASSDLSSNSPLHF. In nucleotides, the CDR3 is TGTGCCAGCAGTGACCTCTCCAGTAATTCACCCCTCCACTTT.

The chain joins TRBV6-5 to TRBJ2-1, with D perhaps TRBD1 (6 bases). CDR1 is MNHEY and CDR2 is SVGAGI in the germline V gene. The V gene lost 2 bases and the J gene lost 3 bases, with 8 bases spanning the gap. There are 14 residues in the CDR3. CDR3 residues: CASSYRTDYNEQFF. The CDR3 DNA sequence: TGTGCCAGCAGTTACAGGACAGACTACAATGAGCAGTTCTTC.

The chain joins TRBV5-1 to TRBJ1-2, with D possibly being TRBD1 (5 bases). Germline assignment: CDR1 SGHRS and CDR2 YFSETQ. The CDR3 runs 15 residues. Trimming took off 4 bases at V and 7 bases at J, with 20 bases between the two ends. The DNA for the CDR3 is TGCGCCAGCAGCGGGCCGGGACTGAGTGCTCTTGGCTACACCTTC. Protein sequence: CASSGPGLSALGYTF. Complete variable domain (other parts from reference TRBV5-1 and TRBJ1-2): KAGVTQTPRYLIKTRGQQVTLSCSPISGHRSVSWYQQTPGQGLQFLFEYFSETQRNKGNFPGRFSGRQFSNSRSEMNVSTLELGDSALYLCASSGPGLSALGYTFGSGTRLTVV.

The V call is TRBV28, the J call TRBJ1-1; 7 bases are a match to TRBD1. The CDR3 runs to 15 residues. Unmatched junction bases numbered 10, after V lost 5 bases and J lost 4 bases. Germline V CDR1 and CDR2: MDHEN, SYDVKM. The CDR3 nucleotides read TGTGCCAGCAGTGGTAATCCGGGACAGCGCACTGAAGCTTTCTTT. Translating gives CASSGNPGQRTEAFF.

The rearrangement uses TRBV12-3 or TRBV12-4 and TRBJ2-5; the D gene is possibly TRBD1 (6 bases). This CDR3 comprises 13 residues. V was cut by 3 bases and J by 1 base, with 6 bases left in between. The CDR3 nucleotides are TGTGCCAGCAGTTTGGGGGCCCAAGAGACCCAGTACTTC. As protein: CASSLGAQETQYF.

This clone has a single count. CDR3: CASSPGTAPMNTEAFF. DNA of the CDR3: TGTGCCAGCAGCCCAGGGACAGCCCCCATGAACACTGAAGCTTTCTTT. The rearrangement uses TRBV7-2 and TRBJ1-1; 7 nucleotides agree with TRBD1. The V and J ends lost 5 bases and 0 bases, in that order; junction bases with no gene match: 9. This CDR3 has 16 amino acids. CDR1 and CDR2 from the germline V gene are SGHTA and FQGNSA.

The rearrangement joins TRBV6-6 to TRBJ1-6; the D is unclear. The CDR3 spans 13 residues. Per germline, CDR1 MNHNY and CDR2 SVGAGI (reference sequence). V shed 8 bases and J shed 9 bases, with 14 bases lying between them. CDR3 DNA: TGTGCCAGCCAATTCATAACGGGTTCACCCCTCCACTTT. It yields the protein CASQFITGSPLHF.

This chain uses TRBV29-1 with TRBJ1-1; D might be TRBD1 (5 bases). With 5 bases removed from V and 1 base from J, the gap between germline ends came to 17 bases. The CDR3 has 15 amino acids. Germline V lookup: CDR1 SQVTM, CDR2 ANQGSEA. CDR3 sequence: CSVHRTPKTNTEAFF. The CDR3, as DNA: TGCAGCGTTCACCGGACACCTAAAACGAACACTGAAGCTTTCTTT.

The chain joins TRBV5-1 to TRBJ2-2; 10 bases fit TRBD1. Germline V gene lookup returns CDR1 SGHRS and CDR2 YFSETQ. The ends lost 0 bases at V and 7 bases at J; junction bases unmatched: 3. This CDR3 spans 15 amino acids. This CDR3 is CASSLGQGAFGELFF. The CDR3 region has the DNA TGCGCCAGCAGCTTGGGACAGGGGGCCTTCGGGGAGCTGTTTTTT.